The text below deals with one TCR beta chain. These data belong to a study of OX40 agonist ivuxolimab in advanced cancers. Study details: Patients were dosed intravenously with ivuxolimab at 0.01 to 10 mg/kg every 2 weeks. Checkpoint inhibitors had been given previously to approximately 40% of patients.

There are 15 residues in the CDR3. Germline V gives CDR1 SGHKS, CDR2 YYEKEE (reference sequence). The V and J ends lost 7 bases and 3 bases respectively, with 14 bases between them. The repertoire was sequenced with immunoSEQ multiplex PCR; TCRdb's copy has only in-frame clones and lacks some. The sample holds about 44,000 clones, about 87% seen once. Baseline, cycle 4 day 1, and cycle 7 day 1 were the blood sampling points. This sequence was found in an adult with an advanced solid tumor such as melanoma, head and neck, liver or kidney cancer. The chain has TRBV5-5 and TRBJ1-6; D unresolved. Sequenced material: CD4+ or CD8+ T cells sorted from blood, taken in a trial of the OX40 agonist ivuxolimab. CDR3 sequence: CASHAGLYYNSPLHF. The CDR3 bases are TGTGCCAGCCATGCAGGACTGTACTATAATTCACCCCTCCACTTT.